This entry features one T cell receptor beta chain sequence. As yet, its antigen is unknown. The source of the sample is a study of Graves' ophthalmopathy and Graves' hyperthyroidism. Study results and limitations: For predicting ophthalmopathy progression, the model had 70.59% sensitivity and 72.22% specificity.

Patients with other autoimmune diseases, uncontrolled infections, pregnancy or lactation were excluded. CDR3 length equals 13 residues. The germline V gene has CDR1 SQVTM and CDR2 ANQGSEA. Trimming took 4 bases from V and 2 from J; bases not matched to a gene: 5. Amplification of the TCR beta CDR3 regions used RNA transcripts (as template). RT-PCR in the first round used HTBI primers; a second-round multiplex PCR followed. TCRdb recomputed calls from the multiplex PCR reads with MiXCR, one row per CDR3 protein. Here the sample spans about 1.2 million distinct CDR3 sequences, about two fifths being singletons.

The rearrangement joins TRBV29-1 to TRBJ2-7; 7 bases are a match to TRBD1. Material: peripheral blood or thyroid tissue (not recorded which). This TCR was sampled from an adult man with Graves' hyperthyroidism. CDR3 nucleotides: TGCAGCGTTGTGACAGGGAAAGCCTACGAGCAGTACTTC. It encodes CSVVTGKAYEQYF.